The sample holds a few counts of the clone carrying this T cell receptor beta chain. This entry comes from a study of blood T cell repertoires in COVID-19. Study-level background: COVID-19 samples from acute and convalescent phases originated in the United States, Italy and Spain.

In assigning cohorts, the study relied on participant-reported clinical history. The CDR3 contains 13 residues. With 3 bases clipped from V and 10 bases from J, the junction kept 5 bases outside the gene matches. CDR1 KGHDR and CDR2 SFDVKD come from the germline V gene. TCRdb keeps only in-frame clones here, not all; method: immunoSEQ multiplex PCR. The data show approximately 140,000 clones, with approximately 87% seen just once and approximately 1.2% held by the top ten. The sequenced sample consisted of PBMCs or T cells enriched from blood (not recorded which). The chain employs TRBV24-1 and TRBJ2-1, with 7 bases fitting TRBD1. The sequence came from a woman aged 30 to 39 with acute COVID-19. The CDR3 reads CATSDTGTAEQFF. In nucleotides, the CDR3 is TGTGCCACCAGTGATACAGGGACAGCCGAGCAGTTCTTC.